Below, 26 T cell receptor beta chains from the same sample are listed, as sequenced in a study of blood T cell repertoires in COVID-19. Data came from immunoSEQ multiplex PCR; TCRdb stores just in-frame clones and leaves some out. The sample gives roughly 240,000 clones, more than 65% of which show up once; over 2% is in the top ten. The sequenced material came from peripheral blood. The receptors shown here come from a man aged 40-49 years who had recovered from COVID-19.

This rearrangement joins TRBV11-2 to TRBJ1-2, with a tentative D call TRBD1 (6 bases). The CDR3 is made up of 12 amino acids. Trimming took 5 bases from V and 8 from J, leaving 12 bases between them. CDR1 is SGHAT, CDR2 FQNNGV, per germline. DNA of the CDR3: TGTGCCAGCAGCCCCCCGGGGGGCGGCTACACCTTC. This translates into CASSPPGGGYTF.

The rearrangement joins TRBV5-4 to TRBJ1-6, with no clear D. Germline V gene data show CDR1 as SGHNT and CDR2 as YYREEE (reference sequence). The CDR3 loop spans 16 amino acids. The V end was cut by 4 bases, the J end by 8 bases, with 19 bases between. CDR3 nucleotide sequence: TGTGCCAGCAGCAACTCCAGGCGGGGATTGGATTCACCCCTCCACTTT. This encodes CASSNSRRGLDSPLHF.

The gene calls are TRBV9 and TRBJ2-7; perhaps TRBD2 as D (7 bases). Per germline, CDR1 SGDLS and CDR2 YYNGEE. CDR3 length: 14 amino acids. V was cut by 3 bases and J by 6 bases, with 16 bases left in between. The CDR3 reads CASSGAGRGSEQYF. The CDR3 nucleotides are TGTGCCAGCAGCGGAGCGGGAAGGGGGAGCGAGCAGTACTTC.

The chain combines TRBV10-3 with TRBJ1-4, with D possibly being TRBD1 (6 bases). V was trimmed by 4 bases and J by 8 bases, leaving 17 bases between them. From germline, CDR1 is ENHRY and CDR2 SYGVKD. The CDR3 extends over 15 amino acids. Here the CDR3 DNA reads TGTGCCATCAGTGCGAGAAAACAGGGCGCGGAAAAACTGTTTTTT. Translated, it gives CAISARKQGAEKLFF.

The CDR3 DNA reads as TGTGCCAGTACCCCAAAGCCAGGGCGGACTGAAGCTTTCTTT. It specifies CASTPKPGRTEAFF. The rearrangement uses TRBV19 and TRBJ1-1, with D tentatively TRBD1 (5 bases). Trimming took off 7 bases at V and 5 bases at J, with 17 bases between the two ends. This CDR3 has 14 residues. Germline lookup yields CDR1 LNHDA and CDR2 SQIVND (reference sequence). Full variable domain (missing parts from reference TRBV19 and TRBJ1-1): DGGITQSPKYLFRKEGQNVTLSCEQNLNHDAMYWYRQDPGQGLRLIYYSQIVNDFQKGDIAEGYSVSREKKESFPLTVTSAQKNPTAFYLCASTPKPGRTEAFFGQGTRLTVV.

The chain employs TRBV15 and TRBJ1-1; D possibly corresponds to TRBD1 (6 bases). Looked up from germline, CDR1 is LNHNV and CDR2 is YYDKDF (reference sequence). The CDR3 length is 14 residues. V lost 1 base and J lost 3, with 9 bases in between. CDR3 protein: CATSRARQDTEAFF. The CDR3, as DNA: TGTGCCACCAGCAGAGCAAGACAGGACACTGAAGCTTTCTTT.

The rearrangement links TRBV7-9 to TRBJ1-5, with TRBD1 as a possible D gene (6 bases). The CDR3 has 15 residues. Germline values: CDR1 SEHNR, CDR2 FQNEAQ (reference sequence). Trimming took off 4 bases at V and 5 bases at J, with 15 bases between the two ends. Here the CDR3 reads CASSSLDSPHQPQHF. As DNA, the CDR3 is TGTGCCAGCAGCTCCTTGGACAGTCCCCATCAGCCCCAGCATTTT.

J is TRBJ1-5 and V is TRBV7-2; 10 bases are a match to TRBD1. After removal of 5 bases from V and 7 bases from J, the junction contained 8 bases not matched to a gene. CDR3 size: 15 residues. Looked up from germline, CDR1 is SGHTA and CDR2 is FQGNSA. CDR3 in DNA: TGTGCCAGCAGCCAACAGACAGGGGGCGGGCAGCCCCAGCATTTT. This translates into CASSQQTGGGQPQHF.

The J gene is TRBJ2-7, the V gene TRBV12-1; TRBD1 is the table's D call, not checked against the DNA. TRBV12-1 is tagged as a pseudogene. The CDR3 extends over 16 amino acids. CDR3 coding DNA: TGTGCCAGCAGCTTTGGGGACAGGCCGCCGTACTACGAGCAGTACTTC. The encoded protein is CASSFGDRPPYYEQYF.

The rearrangement uses TRBV5-1 and TRBJ2-7; 10 nucleotides line up with TRBD1. Germline V lookup: CDR1 SGHRS, CDR2 YFSETQ. V was clipped by 1 base and J by 2 bases; unmatched bases: 3. The CDR3 runs to 15 residues. The CDR3 region is CASSLTGTGAYEQYF. The CDR3 DNA reads as TGCGCCAGCAGCTTGACCGGGACAGGGGCCTACGAGCAGTACTTC.

This chain connects TRBV7-2 to TRBJ2-3; 9 positions match TRBD2. Trimming removed 7 bases from V and 0 bases from J; junction bases left unmatched: 5. The CDR3 sequence is 15 residues long. CDR1 and CDR2 (germline): SGHTA, FQGNSA. DNA of the CDR3: TGTGCCAGCATCCGAAGCGGGAGGAGCACAGATACGCAGTATTTT. Protein: CASIRSGRSTDTQYF.

A remark on this clone: At the DNA level, this CDR3 is encoded by other sequences in the same sample as well. This chain uses TRBV2 with TRBJ2-5; 8 bases map to TRBD2. This CDR3 region has 12 residues. Germline V gene lookup returns CDR1 SNHLY and CDR2 FYNNEI. Unmatched junction bases numbered 0, after V lost 4 bases and J lost 5 bases. The CDR3 DNA reads as TGTGCCAGCAGTGCGGGGGGGGAGACCCAGTACTTC. Protein sequence: CASSAGGETQYF.

This clone was picked up one time. The chain combines TRBV5-1 with TRBJ2-5; D uncertain. The CDR3 sequence is 14 residues long. In germline, CDR1 is SGHRS, CDR2 YFSETQ. The V end lost 3 bases, the J end lost 4 bases, and 13 bases lay between the germline ends. The CDR3 region has the DNA TGCGCCAGCAGCTACAGTGTTAATCGAGAGACCCAGTACTTC. This translates into CASSYSVNRETQYF.

This sequence joins TRBV6-5 and TRBJ1-3, with D perhaps matching TRBD1 (6 bases). The germline V gene encodes CDR1 MNHEY and CDR2 SVGAGI. Trimming cost V 5 bases and J 0 bases, with 8 bases left between them. This CDR3 region has 14 residues. DNA for the CDR3: TGTGCCAGCAGTAGGGACATCTCTGGAAACACCATATATTTT. As protein: CASSRDISGNTIYF.

The V and J genes are TRBV9 and TRBJ2-5, with D unresolved. The CDR3 spans 16 residues. Germline V gene lookup returns CDR1 SGDLS and CDR2 YYNGEE. V was pared by 3 bases and J by 0 bases, with 15 bases between. Written as DNA, the CDR3 is TGTGCCAGCAGCGGACCGGTGCGCGGATACCAAGAGACCCAGTACTTC. Residues: CASSGPVRGYQETQYF.

The chain joins TRBV7-2 to TRBJ2-1; the match to TRBD2 covers 8 bases. The CDR3 consists of 17 residues. J lost 6 bases, V lost 6 bases, and 16 bases had no gene match. The germline gives CDR1 SGHTA, CDR2 FQGNSA. DNA for the CDR3: TGTGCCAGCAGGATGCAATCGGGAGGGCCGTGGGCCAATGAGCAGTTCTTC. Its translation is CASRMQSGGPWANEQFF.

CDR3 sequence: CASSPPGGDRRETQYF. The CDR3 DNA follows: TGTGCCAGCAGCCCCCCCGGGGGGGACCGCCGGGAGACCCAGTACTTC. The gene calls are TRBV7-2 and TRBJ2-5; 8 bases align to TRBD2. With V trimmed by 5 bases and J by 5 bases, 13 bases remained unmatched. Germline-derived CDR1 and CDR2 are SGHTA and FQGNSA. This CDR3 is 16 amino acids long.

V usage is TRBV7-9 and J usage is TRBJ1-2; D gene ambiguous. This CDR3 has 14 amino acids. Germline assignment: CDR1 SEHNR and CDR2 FQNEAQ (reference sequence). The V and J ends lost 5 bases and 8 bases respectively, with 18 bases between them. The CDR3 nucleotides are TGTGCCAGCAGCAATAGTGGGTCGGGTGAAGGCTACACCTTC. This codes for CASSNSGSGEGYTF.

V usage is TRBV6-9 and J usage is TRBJ2-5; D is unresolved. The length of the CDR3 is 14 residues. CDR1 and CDR2 (germline): MNHGY, SVAAGI. V lost 0 bases to trimming and J lost 5 bases, with 10 bases between them. The CDR3 sequence is CASSYSSGCETQYF. The DNA of the CDR3 is TGTGCCAGCAGTTATTCTTCGGGTTGCGAGACCCAGTACTTC.

The chain joins TRBV7-2 to TRBJ2-3; TRBD1 matches 7 bases. This CDR3 has 16 residues. From germline, CDR1 is SGHTA and CDR2 FQGNSA. The trim removed 2 bases at V and 0 bases at J, leaving 5 bases unmatched. The CDR3 sequence is CASSLRGGPSTDTQYF. CDR3 sequence (DNA): TGTGCCAGCAGCTTAAGAGGGGGCCCTAGCACAGATACGCAGTATTTT.

This clone was found a few times. The chain couples TRBV6-2 or TRBV6-3 to TRBJ2-2, with TRBD2 identical over 14 bases. Germline V gives CDR1 MNHEY, CDR2 SVGEGT. V dropped 6 bases and J dropped 3; count of bases not matched to a gene: 6. The CDR3 extends over 17 amino acids. CDR3 residues: CASSPGLAGAYTGELFF. CDR3 bases: TGTGCCAGCAGCCCGGGACTAGCGGGAGCGTACACCGGGGAGCTGTTTTTT.

The chain links TRBV4-3 to TRBJ1-2; D gene uncertain. V gave up 0 bases and J gave up 2 bases, with 7 bases separating them. The CDR3 runs to 14 residues. Germline lookup yields CDR1 LGHNA and CDR2 YSLEER. As DNA, the CDR3 is TGCGCCAGCAGCCAAGAGGGGAGCAACTATGGCTACACCTTC. Protein product: CASSQEGSNYGYTF.

The rearrangement uses TRBV21-1 and TRBJ1-1. TRBV21-1 is labeled a pseudogene. The CDR3 is 9 amino acids. CDR3 nucleotide sequence: TGTGCCAGCCTCCCCGGAGCTTTCTTT. It translates to CASLPGAFF.

V gene TRBV11-2 combines with J gene TRBJ2-7; weak D call: TRBD1 (8 bases). The V gene lost 5 bases and the J gene lost 3 bases, with 17 bases spanning the gap. The CDR3 totals 15 residues. The germline gives CDR1 SGHAT, CDR2 FQNNGV. CDR3 sequence (DNA): TGTGCCAGCAGCGACCACAGGGGGGGGATCTACGAGCAGTACTTC. It specifies CASSDHRGGIYEQYF.

The V call is TRBV30, the J call TRBJ1-1, with no clear D. V was pared by 4 bases and J by 3 bases, with 18 bases between. The CDR3 has 15 residues. Germline V gene data show CDR1 as GTSNPN and CDR2 as SVGIG (reference sequence). Written as DNA, the CDR3 is TGTGCCTGGACCGGGTCTAGCGCCCGGGACACTGAAGCTTTCTTT. Its translation is CAWTGSSARDTEAFF. Full variable domain (outside the CDR3, taken from reference TRBV30 and TRBJ1-1): SQTIHQWPATLVQPVGSPLSLECTVEGTSNPNLYWYRQAAGRGLQLLFYSVGIGQISSEVPQNLSASRPQDRQFILSSKKLLLSDSGFYLCAWTGSSARDTEAFFGQGTRLTVV.

The chain carries TRBV4-3 and TRBJ1-5; D call uncertain. Trimming stripped 0 bases from V and 0 bases from J, with 6 bases between. The germline gives CDR1 LGHNA, CDR2 YSLEER. CDR3 length: 15 residues. CDR3 DNA sequence: TGCGCCAGCAGCCAAGACCCGAGTAGCAATCAGCCCCAGCATTTT. It yields the protein CASSQDPSSNQPQHF.